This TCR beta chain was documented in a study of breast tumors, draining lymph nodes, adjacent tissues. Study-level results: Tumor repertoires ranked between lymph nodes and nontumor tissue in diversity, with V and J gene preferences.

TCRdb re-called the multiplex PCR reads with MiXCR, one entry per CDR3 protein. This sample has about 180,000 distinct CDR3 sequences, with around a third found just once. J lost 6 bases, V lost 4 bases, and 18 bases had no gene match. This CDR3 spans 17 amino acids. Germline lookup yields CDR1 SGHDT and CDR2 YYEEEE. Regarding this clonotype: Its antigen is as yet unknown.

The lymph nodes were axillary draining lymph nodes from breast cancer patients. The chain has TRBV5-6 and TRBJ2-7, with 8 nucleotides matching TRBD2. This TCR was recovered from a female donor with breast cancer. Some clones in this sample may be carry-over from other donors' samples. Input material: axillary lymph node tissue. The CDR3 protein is CASSPFRAGGPSGEQYF. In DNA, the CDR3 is TGTGCCAGCAGCCCCTTTCGCGCGGGGGGTCCAAGTGGCGAGCAGTACTTC. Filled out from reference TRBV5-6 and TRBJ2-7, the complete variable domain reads DAGVTQSPTHLIKTRGQQVTLRCSPKSGHDTVSWYQQALGQGPQFIFQYYEEEERQRGNFPDRFSGHQFPNYSSELNVNALLLGDSALYLCASSPFRAGGPSGEQYFGPGTRLTVT.